The 30 T cell receptor beta chains below were found in one sample sequenced in a study of cytomegalovirus exposure and HLA in healthy donors. The PCR ran on 60 Vbeta and 13 Jbeta primers. The table came from immunoSEQ multiplex PCR; TCRdb's copy has only in-frame clones and leaves some out. Of about 160,000 clones listed, roughly 77% are singletons. Material for sequencing was PBMCs. The source is a human donor in good health.

V usage is TRBV6-5 and J usage is TRBJ2-7, with D hard to call. V lost 0 bases and J lost 3, with 6 bases in between. Germline CDR1 is MNHEY and CDR2 is SVGAGI. The CDR3 sequence is 13 residues long. The CDR3 region has the DNA TGTGCCAGCAGTTACTCGTTCCTCTACGAGCAGTACTTC. Translated: CASSYSFLYEQYF.

This clone has a handful of counts. The rearrangement uses TRBV9 and TRBJ1-6; no definite D call. With 0 bases removed from V and 5 bases from J, the gap between germline ends came to 9 bases. The CDR3 contains 15 residues. Germline V gene sequence: CDR1 SGDLS, CDR2 YYNGEE. DNA of the CDR3: TGTGCCAGCAGCGTAGCGGGAGATAATAATTCACCCCTCCACTTT. It encodes CASSVAGDNNSPLHF. The variable domain in full, with the rest retrieved from reference TRBV9 and TRBJ1-6, is DSGVTQTPKHLITATGQRVTLRCSPRSGDLSVYWYQQSLDQGLQFLIQYYNGEERAKGNILERFSAQQFPDLHSELNLSSLELGDSALYFCASSVAGDNNSPLHFGNGTRLTVT.

This chain joins TRBV27 and TRBJ1-1, with 8 bases that match TRBD1. This CDR3 has 15 amino acids. V shed 1 base and J 1 base; nucleotides not matched to a gene: 2. Per germline, CDR1 MNHEY and CDR2 SMNVEV (reference sequence). The CDR3 here is CASSLYQGANTEAFF. CDR3 DNA sequence: TGTGCCAGCAGTTTATACCAGGGGGCGAACACTGAAGCTTTCTTT.

This clone was seen only a few times. V usage is TRBV5-6 and J usage is TRBJ1-4; 10 positions match TRBD1. Germline CDR1 is SGHDT and CDR2 is YYEEEE. J gave up 8 bases and V 5 bases, and 9 bases lay outside the gene matches. The CDR3 extends over 15 amino acids. CDR3 residues: CASRSRGTGEEKLFF. For the CDR3, the DNA is TGTGCCAGCAGGTCAAGGGGGACAGGGGAGGAAAAACTGTTTTTT. The variable domain in full, with the rest retrieved from reference TRBV5-6 and TRBJ1-4, is DAGVTQSPTHLIKTRGQQVTLRCSPKSGHDTVSWYQQALGQGPQFIFQYYEEEERQRGNFPDRFSGHQFPNYSSELNVNALLLGDSALYLCASRSRGTGEEKLFFGSGTQLSVL.

V usage is TRBV7-8 and J usage is TRBJ1-1; D is unresolved. Trimming removed 5 bases at V and 1 base at J, with 14 bases between. From germline, CDR1 is SGHVS and CDR2 FQNEAQ. The CDR3 is 15 residues long. This CDR3 is CASSPRRTANTEAFF. The CDR3 region has the DNA TGTGCCAGCAGCCCCCGACGAACAGCGAACACTGAAGCTTTCTTT.

V gene TRBV6-5 combines with J gene TRBJ1-2; D remains unclear. The length of the CDR3 is 15 residues. Between the trimmed V and J ends, which lost 4 bases and 6 bases, there was a span of 18 bases. Per germline, CDR1 MNHEY and CDR2 SVGAGI. The CDR3, as DNA: TGTGCCAGCAGTTCCGGACTCCGAGACTTCAATGGCTACACCTTC. This gives the protein CASSSGLRDFNGYTF.

The V call is TRBV7-6, the J call TRBJ1-1, with D unclear. The CDR3 has 17 amino acids. Germline V gene data show CDR1 as SGHVS and CDR2 as FNYEAQ. The V end was cut by 5 bases, the J end by 0 bases, with 19 bases between. This CDR3 is CASSPSLSGTLNTEAFF. DNA of the CDR3: TGTGCCAGCAGCCCTTCGTTGTCAGGCACCTTGAACACTGAAGCTTTCTTT.

The genes are TRBV4-2 and TRBJ1-1, with TRBD1 matching 7 bases. This CDR3 contains 15 residues. Germline-derived CDR1 and CDR2 are LGHNA and YNFKEQ. V shed 1 base and J 3 bases; nucleotides not matched to a gene: 5. In nucleotides, the CDR3 is TGTGCCAGCAGCCAAGGGACAGGTTATGACACTGAAGCTTTCTTT. It codes for CASSQGTGYDTEAFF.

The rearrangement uses TRBV14 and TRBJ2-6; the D gene is possibly TRBD1 (6 bases). Per germline, CDR1 SGHDN and CDR2 FVKESK. The V gene lost 0 bases and the J gene lost 4 bases, with 13 bases spanning the gap. The CDR3 totals 17 residues. The CDR3 coding sequence is TGTGCCAGCAGCCAAGATGTCCCAGGGGTCGGGGCCAACGTCCTGACTTTC. Translating gives CASSQDVPGVGANVLTF.

The chain combines TRBV30 with TRBJ2-1; D perhaps matches TRBD2 (6 bases). V was clipped by 0 bases and J by 14 bases, with 14 bases between them. The CDR3 is made up of 12 amino acids. The germline gives CDR1 GTSNPN, CDR2 SVGIG (reference sequence). CDR3 sequence (DNA): TGTGCCTGGAGTGTACTCTCCGGGGGTGAGTTCTTC. Translated, it gives CAWSVLSGGEFF.

This clone has only one observation. This chain joins TRBV7-9 and TRBJ2-7, with 7 bases fitting TRBD2. Unmatched junction bases numbered 8, after V lost 4 bases and J lost 2 bases. The CDR3 runs 15 residues. Germline assignment: CDR1 SEHNR and CDR2 FQNEAQ (reference sequence). The CDR3 protein is CASSSAASGTYEQYF. CDR3 in DNA: TGTGCCAGCAGCTCGGCGGCTAGCGGTACCTACGAGCAGTACTTC.

The chain couples TRBV6-5 to TRBJ2-1, with a weak D call TRBD2 (6 bases). The CDR3 spans 13 residues. The germline V and J ends were trimmed by 3 bases and 6 bases, with 9 bases remaining between them. Germline CDR1 reads MNHEY; CDR2 reads SVGAGI. CDR3 amino acids: CASSYSAGNEQFF. The CDR3, as DNA: TGTGCCAGCAGTTATTCAGCGGGCAATGAGCAGTTCTTC.

The chain links TRBV4-2 to TRBJ2-7, with 7 nucleotides matching TRBD2. V was clipped by 1 base and J by 0 bases; unmatched bases: 3. CDR3 length equals 15 residues. Germline V CDR1 and CDR2: LGHNA, YNFKEQ. In DNA form, the CDR3 reads TGTGCCAGCAGCCAAGGCGGCGGGAGCTCCTACGAGCAGTACTTC. Residues: CASSQGGGSSYEQYF.

The V and J genes are TRBV18 and TRBJ2-5, with 10 bases fitting TRBD2. J was trimmed by 2 bases and V by 2 bases; bases with no gene match: 2. In germline, CDR1 is KGHSH, CDR2 LQKENI. The CDR3 is 15 residues long. CDR3 region: CASSPVLAGQETQYF. Here the CDR3 DNA reads TGTGCCAGCTCACCAGTACTAGCGGGGCAAGAGACCCAGTACTTC.

The chain links TRBV7-2 to TRBJ2-3; possibly TRBD2 for D (5 bases). V lost 6 bases and J lost 1, with 17 bases in between. There are 16 residues in the CDR3. From germline, CDR1 is SGHTA and CDR2 FQGNSA. This CDR3 is CASSLNSGARTDTQYF. The CDR3 DNA follows: TGTGCCAGCAGTCTAAACAGCGGAGCGCGCACAGATACGCAGTATTTT.

V is TRBV5-1 and J is TRBJ2-5; D might be TRBD2 (6 bases). Trimming stripped 1 base from V and 5 bases from J, with 24 bases between. Germline assignment: CDR1 SGHRS and CDR2 YFSETQ. The CDR3 has 18 amino acids. The CDR3 reads CASSLFGGIIVDRETQYF. CDR3 in DNA: TGCGCCAGCAGCTTGTTTGGGGGGATAATTGTCGACCGGGAGACCCAGTACTTC. The variable domain in full, with the rest retrieved from reference TRBV5-1 and TRBJ2-5, is KAGVTQTPRYLIKTRGQQVTLSCSPISGHRSVSWYQQTPGQGLQFLFEYFSETQRNKGNFPGRFSGRQFSNSRSEMNVSTLELGDSALYLCASSLFGGIIVDRETQYFGPGTRLLVL.

V gene TRBV13 combines with J gene TRBJ2-1; no clear D gene. CDR1 is PRHDT, CDR2 FYEKMQ, per germline (reference sequence). V gave up 1 base and J gave up 7 bases, with 5 bases separating them. This CDR3 is 12 amino acids long. CDR3 in amino acids: CASSLERNEQFF. The CDR3, as DNA: TGTGCCAGCAGCTTAGAGCGAAATGAGCAGTTCTTC.

The rearrangement joins TRBV6-1 to TRBJ2-3, with 11 bases fitting TRBD2. V was pared by 4 bases and J by 4 bases, with 4 bases of the junction left unmatched. The CDR3 consists of 15 residues. The germline V gene encodes CDR1 MNHNS and CDR2 SASEGT. The CDR3 nucleotides are TGTGCCAGCAGTGGTAGCGGGGGGGCGGCAGATACGCAGTATTTT. Translation gives CASSGSGGAADTQYF.

The chain recombines TRBV6-1 with TRBJ2-3, with D perhaps TRBD2 (5 bases). This CDR3 has 14 amino acids. V lost 1 base, J lost 4 bases, and 9 bases lay in between. Germline V gene lookup returns CDR1 MNHNS and CDR2 SASEGT. CDR3 sequence: CASSEDGSADTQYF. The DNA of the CDR3 is TGTGCCAGCAGTGAAGATGGGAGTGCAGATACGCAGTATTTT.

This rearrangement joins TRBV7-9 to TRBJ2-7; D perhaps matches TRBD1 (6 bases). Germline V gene sequence: CDR1 SEHNR, CDR2 FQNEAQ (reference sequence). Trimming stripped 3 bases from V and 3 bases from J, with 15 bases between. CDR3 length equals 15 residues. CDR3 amino acids: CASSFIQGPNYEQYF. Here the CDR3 DNA reads TGTGCCAGCAGCTTCATCCAGGGGCCGAACTACGAGCAGTACTTC.

The gene calls are TRBV5-6 and TRBJ1-2; TRBD1 matches 11 bases. Losses at the gene ends were 0 bases for V and 0 bases for J; bases not matched to a gene: 1. Germline CDR1 is SGHDT and CDR2 is YYEEEE. The CDR3 sequence is 16 residues long. The CDR3 is CASSLGDRGANYGYTF. CDR3 bases: TGTGCCAGCAGCTTGGGGGACAGGGGGGCTAACTATGGCTACACCTTC.

The chain couples TRBV7-9 to TRBJ1-1; D is uncertain. The CDR3 is 14 residues long. Trimming removed 1 base from V and 1 base from J, with 7 bases in between. In germline, CDR1 is SEHNR, CDR2 FQNEAQ (reference sequence). The CDR3 loop is CASSLGRGNTEAFF. The CDR3 nucleotides read TGTGCCAGCAGCTTAGGGCGGGGGAACACTGAAGCTTTCTTT.

CDR3 region: CASSLSRTGGDYGYTF. The CDR3 DNA reads TGTGCCAGCAGTTTATCACGGACAGGGGGAGACTATGGCTACACCTTC. This chain uses TRBV27 with TRBJ1-2; TRBD1 aligns across 10 bases. The CDR3 runs to 16 residues. J gave up 3 bases and V 0 bases, and 4 bases lay outside the gene matches. Germline lookup yields CDR1 MNHEY and CDR2 SMNVEV (reference sequence).

The CDR3 is CASSPGDSLYEQYF. CDR3 in DNA: TGTGCCAGCAGTCCGGGGGACAGTCTCTACGAGCAGTACTTC. The genes are TRBV27 and TRBJ2-7; D perhaps matches TRBD1 (7 bases). V lost 5 bases and J lost 3, with 14 bases in between. From germline, CDR1 is MNHEY and CDR2 SMNVEV (reference sequence). This CDR3 has 14 residues.

This clone was detected only once. This chain links TRBV7-2 with TRBJ2-3, with TRBD2 as a possible D gene (6 bases). V shed 1 base and J shed 6 bases, with 11 bases lying between them. Germline CDR1 and CDR2: SGHTA and FQGNSA. The CDR3 spans 14 residues. The CDR3, as DNA: TGTGCCAGCAGCTTAGATGCCCTAGCGGATACGCAGTATTTT. Translation: CASSLDALADTQYF. Together with reference TRBV7-2 and TRBJ2-3, the CDR3 gives the full variable domain: GAGVSQSPSNKVTEKGKDVELRCDPISGHTALYWYRQSLGQGLEFLIYFQGNSAPDKSGLPSDRFSAERTGGSVSTLTIQRTQQEDSAVYLCASSLDALADTQYFGPGTRLTVL.

This clone was counted a few times. This chain uses TRBV11-3 with TRBJ1-2, with D perhaps TRBD1 (5 bases). Looked up from germline, CDR1 is SGHNT and CDR2 is YENEEA. V lost 5 bases and J lost 5, with 12 bases in between. The CDR3 extends over 13 amino acids. As DNA, the CDR3 is TGTGCCAGCAGCCAGAGTACAGGATATGGCTACACCTTC. Translating gives CASSQSTGYGYTF.

The V and J genes are TRBV19 and TRBJ1-2, with a possible D match to TRBD1 (6 bases). Trimming took 7 bases from V and 2 from J, leaving 14 bases between them. The CDR3 runs to 14 residues. Per the germline V gene, CDR1 is LNHDA and CDR2 is SQIVND (reference sequence). CDR3 sequence (DNA): TGTGCCAGTACCTGGGGGCAGGGGAACTATGGCTACACCTTC. Its translation: CASTWGQGNYGYTF. Based on the CDR3 plus reference TRBV19 and TRBJ1-2, the full variable domain is DGGITQSPKYLFRKEGQNVTLSCEQNLNHDAMYWYRQDPGQGLRLIYYSQIVNDFQKGDIAEGYSVSREKKESFPLTVTSAQKNPTAFYLCASTWGQGNYGYTFGSGTRLTVV.

This clone was seen only once. The rearrangement joins TRBV5-4 to TRBJ2-5; D is undetermined. Trimming pared 1 base from V and 2 bases from J, leaving 12 bases between. The germline gives CDR1 SGHNT, CDR2 YYREEE (reference sequence). The length of the CDR3 is 15 residues. CDR3 DNA sequence: TGTGCCAGCAGCTTGCGGAGAAACTTGCAAGAGACCCAGTACTTC. Translation gives CASSLRRNLQETQYF.

The chain combines TRBV4-1 with TRBJ2-5, with D possibly TRBD1 on 5 matching bases. Germline V gives CDR1 MGHRA, CDR2 YSYEKL. The CDR3 consists of 15 residues. The V gene lost 0 bases and the J gene lost 1 base, with 9 bases spanning the gap. The CDR3 is CASSQEGHFQETQYF. As DNA, the CDR3 is TGCGCCAGCAGCCAAGAGGGGCACTTCCAAGAGACCCAGTACTTC.

The rearrangement joins TRBV10-2 to TRBJ2-1, with D uncertain. V lost 8 bases to trimming and J lost 9 bases, with 11 bases between them. The germline V gene has CDR1 WSHSY and CDR2 SAAADI. The CDR3 sequence is 11 residues long. CDR3 sequence reads: CASSVASEQFF. DNA of the CDR3: TGCGCCAGCTCCGTGGCCAGTGAGCAGTTCTTC.